The present T cell receptor beta chain was sequenced within a study of CXCR3-negative and CXCR3-positive naive CD8 T cells. Study background: Sequencing brought in some 130 million TRB reads altogether, and each library got about 1.5 +/- 0.3 million.

The CDR3 is 15 amino acids. CDR1 MNHEY and CDR2 SVGEGT come from the germline V gene. Concerning this clonotype: The antigen remains undetermined.

Overall study findings and caveats: Against CXCR3-negative naive cells, CXCR3-positive naive cells showed more hydrophobic TRB CDR3s.

Libraries of TRB cDNA were made by 5' RACE and carried UMIs. TCRdb re-called the 5' RACE reads; every CDR3 protein appears as one record, without DNA. The ten most abundant clones cover over 4% of a sample with over 55,000 distinct CDR3 sequences. The specimen sequenced was naive CXCR3+ CD8+ T cells from blood. Documented subset: CD45RO-CCR7+CD27+CD95- naive CD8+ T cells expressing CXCR3 (TNR3+). The chain joins TRBV6-2 or TRBV6-3 to TRBJ1-1; with no DNA, the TCRdb D assignment of TRBD1 cannot be verified. The TCR originated in a human donor in good health. Some clones in this sample may be carry-over from other donors' samples. CDR3: CASKWTGGTNTEAFF.